This paragraph covers one T cell receptor (beta chain) sequence. This specimen belongs to a study of T cell changes during pregnancy in multiple sclerosis. Germline CDR1 and CDR2: GTSNPN and SVGIG (reference sequence). This CDR3 contains 12 residues. V was pared by 1 base and J by 4 bases, with 6 bases between. Using immunoSEQ multiplex PCR, the repertoire was profiled, and TCRdb retains in-frame clones only, with some absent. The table has some 64,000 clones, 85% to 90% seen once. The clonotype comes from a female donor in good health, enrolled as a control in a pregnancy study. The rearrangement links TRBV30 to TRBJ2-3; perhaps TRBD2 as D (5 bases). The material was peripheral blood, obtained in the first trimester of pregnancy. For the CDR3, the DNA is TGTGCCTGGAGTGCCGGGGCAGATACGCAGTATTTT. Residues: CAWSAGADTQYF.